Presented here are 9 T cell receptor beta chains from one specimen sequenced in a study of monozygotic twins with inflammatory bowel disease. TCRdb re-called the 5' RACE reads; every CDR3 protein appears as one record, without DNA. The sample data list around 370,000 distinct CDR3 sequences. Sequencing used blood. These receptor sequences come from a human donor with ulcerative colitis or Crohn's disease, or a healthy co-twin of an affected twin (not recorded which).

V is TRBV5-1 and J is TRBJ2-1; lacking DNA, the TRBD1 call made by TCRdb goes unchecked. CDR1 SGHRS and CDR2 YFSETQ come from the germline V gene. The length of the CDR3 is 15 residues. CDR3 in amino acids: CASSLTGLSYNEQFF.

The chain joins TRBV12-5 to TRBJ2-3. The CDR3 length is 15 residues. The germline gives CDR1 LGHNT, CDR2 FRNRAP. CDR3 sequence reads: CASGLGEASTDTQYF.

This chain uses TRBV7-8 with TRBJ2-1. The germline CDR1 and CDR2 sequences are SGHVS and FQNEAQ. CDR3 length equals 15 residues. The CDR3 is CASTLAISSYNEQFF.

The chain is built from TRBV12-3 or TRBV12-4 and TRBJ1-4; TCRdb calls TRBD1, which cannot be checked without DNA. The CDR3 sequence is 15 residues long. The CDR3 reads CASSFSGQGNEKLFF.

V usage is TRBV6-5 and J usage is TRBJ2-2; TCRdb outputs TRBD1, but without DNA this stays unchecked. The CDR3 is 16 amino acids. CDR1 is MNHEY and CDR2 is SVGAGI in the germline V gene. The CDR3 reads CASSYLDRLNTGELFF.

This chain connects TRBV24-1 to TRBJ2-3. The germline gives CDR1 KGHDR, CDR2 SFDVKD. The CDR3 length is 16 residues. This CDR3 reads CATSDLRTGSTDTQYF.

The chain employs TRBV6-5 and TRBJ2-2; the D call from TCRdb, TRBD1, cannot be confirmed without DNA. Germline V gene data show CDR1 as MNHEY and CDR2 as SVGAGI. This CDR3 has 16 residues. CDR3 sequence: CASSYSGQGVTGELFF.

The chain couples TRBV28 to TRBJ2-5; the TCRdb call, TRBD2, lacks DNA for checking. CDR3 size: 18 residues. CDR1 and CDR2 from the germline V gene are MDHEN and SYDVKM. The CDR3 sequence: CASSNRGSPPLGQETQYF.

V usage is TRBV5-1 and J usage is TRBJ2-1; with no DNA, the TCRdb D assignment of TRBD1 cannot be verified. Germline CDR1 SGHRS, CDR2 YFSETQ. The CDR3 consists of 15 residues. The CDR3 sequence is CASSLRGFSYNEQFF.